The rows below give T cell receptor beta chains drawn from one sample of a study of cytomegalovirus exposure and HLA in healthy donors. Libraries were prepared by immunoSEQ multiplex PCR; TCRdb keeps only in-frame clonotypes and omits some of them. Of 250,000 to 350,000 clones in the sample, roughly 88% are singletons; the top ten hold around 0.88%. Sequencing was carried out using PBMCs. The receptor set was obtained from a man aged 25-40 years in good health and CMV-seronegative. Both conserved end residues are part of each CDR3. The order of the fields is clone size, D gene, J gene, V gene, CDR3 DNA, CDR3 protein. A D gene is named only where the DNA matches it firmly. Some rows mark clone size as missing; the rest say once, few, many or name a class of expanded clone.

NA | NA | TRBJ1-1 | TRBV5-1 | TGCGCCAGCAGTTTAACCAGGGGCAACACTGAAGCTTTCTTT | CASSLTRGNTEAFF
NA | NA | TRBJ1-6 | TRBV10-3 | TGTGCCATCAGAGACAGTCCCTATAATTCACCCCTCCACTTT | CAIRDSPYNSPLHF
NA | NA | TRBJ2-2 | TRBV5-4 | TGTGCCAGCAGCTTGGTAGACACCGGGGAGCTGTTTTTT | CASSLVDTGELFF
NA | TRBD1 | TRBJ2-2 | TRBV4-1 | TGCGCCAGCAGCCAAGACCGGGACAGGGTGACCGGGGAGCTGTTTTTT | CASSQDRDRVTGELFF
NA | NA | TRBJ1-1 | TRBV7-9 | TGTGCCTACCGGGAGGAAATCGCTGAAGCTTTCTTT | CAYREEIAEAFF
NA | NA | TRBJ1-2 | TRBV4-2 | TGTGCCAGCAGCCAAGGGTCGTCGGGGAGCGGCTACACCTTC | CASSQGSSGSGYTF
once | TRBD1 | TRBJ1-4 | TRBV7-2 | TGTGCCAGCAACCCGGGACAGGGTTTCGAAAAACTGTTTTTT | CASNPGQGFEKLFF
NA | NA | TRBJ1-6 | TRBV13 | TGTGCCAGCAGCTTTTCACAGAATAATTCACCCCTCCACTTT | CASSFSQNNSPLHF
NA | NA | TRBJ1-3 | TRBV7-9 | TGTGCCAGCAGCCTGAGGGGGGGCTCTGGAAACACCATATATTTT | CASSLRGGSGNTIYF
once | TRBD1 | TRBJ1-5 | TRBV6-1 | TGTGCCAGCAGGGACAGGGGGGGAAATCAGCCCCAGCATTTT | CASRDRGGNQPQHF
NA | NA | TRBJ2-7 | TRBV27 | TGTGCCAGCAGTTACGGACTGCCCTACGAGCAGTACTTC | CASSYGLPYEQYF
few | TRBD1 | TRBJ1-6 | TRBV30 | TGTGCCTGGACCGACAGGGAAGATTCACCCCTCCACTTT | CAWTDREDSPLHF
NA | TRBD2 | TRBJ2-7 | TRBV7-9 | TGTGCCAGCAGTCTTAAAGCGGGGGCTAACTACGAGCAGTACTTC | CASSLKAGANYEQYF
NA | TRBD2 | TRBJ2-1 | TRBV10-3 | TGTGCCATCAGTGAGTCCGGCGGGGGGTACAATGAGCAGTTCTTC | CAISESGGGYNEQFF
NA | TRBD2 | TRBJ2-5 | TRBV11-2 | TGTGCCAGCAGCCCCGGGACTAGCTCTGAGACCCAGTACTTC | CASSPGTSSETQYF
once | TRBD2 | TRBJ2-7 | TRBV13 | TGTGCCAGCAGCTTGGGTGGGGGGGTTGAGACTTACGAGCAGTACTTC | CASSLGGGVETYEQYF
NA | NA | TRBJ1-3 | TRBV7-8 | TGTGCCAGCACCCGACAGGTCAGCTCTGGAAACACCATATATTTT | CASTRQVSSGNTIYF
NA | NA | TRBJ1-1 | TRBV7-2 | TGTGCCAGCAGCACCAGGGGGAACACTGAAGCTTTCTTT | CASSTRGNTEAFF
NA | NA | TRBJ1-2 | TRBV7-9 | TGTGCCAGCAGCCCTACGGCTAACTATGGCTACACCTTC | CASSPTANYGYTF
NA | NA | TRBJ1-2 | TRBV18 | TGTGCCAGCTCACGAGGGTCCCTTGGCTACACCTTC | CASSRGSLGYTF
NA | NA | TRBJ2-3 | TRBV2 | TGTGCCAGCAGTGAAGCGACTAGCACAGATACGCAGTATTTT | CASSEATSTDTQYF
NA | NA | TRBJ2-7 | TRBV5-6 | TGTGCCAGCAGCGGCTCGGGACACTCCTACGAGCAGTACTTC | CASSGSGHSYEQYF
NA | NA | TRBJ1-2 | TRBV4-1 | TGCGCCAGCAGCTTACAGGGTCTTGCTAACTATGGCTACACCTTC | CASSLQGLANYGYTF
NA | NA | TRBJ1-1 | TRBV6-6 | TGTGCCAGCAGTTACCAAGGGACTGCTAACACTGAAGCTTTCTTT | CASSYQGTANTEAFF
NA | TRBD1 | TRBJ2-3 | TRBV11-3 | TGTGCCAGCAGCTTAGATCCGGCAGGGGGAAGTGCGCAGTATTTT | CASSLDPAGGSAQYF
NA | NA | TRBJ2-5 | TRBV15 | TGTGCCACCAGCAGAGTGTTGGGACAAACACAAGAGACCCAGTACTTC | CATSRVLGQTQETQYF
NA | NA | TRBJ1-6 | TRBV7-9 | TGTGCCAGCAGCTTAGTTCAGAATTCACCCCTCCACTTT | CASSLVQNSPLHF
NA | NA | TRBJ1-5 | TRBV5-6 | TGTGCCAGCAGCGCCGGGATTACAAATCAGCCCCAGCATTTT | CASSAGITNQPQHF
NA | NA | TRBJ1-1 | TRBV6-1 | TGTGCCAGCAGTGTACAGGGGAACACTGAAGCTTTCTTT | CASSVQGNTEAFF
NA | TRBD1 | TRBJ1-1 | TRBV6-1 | TGTGCCAGCAGGGGGGACAGGAACACTGAAGCTTTCTTT | CASRGDRNTEAFF
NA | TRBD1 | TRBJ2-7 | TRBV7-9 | TGTGCCAGCAGCTTTTTGGGGTCGGGACAGGCGACGTCCTACGAGCAGTACTTC | CASSFLGSGQATSYEQYF
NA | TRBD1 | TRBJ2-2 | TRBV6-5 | TGTGCCAGCAGCCTGGACAGGGCAATCACCGGGGAGCTGTTTTTT | CASSLDRAITGELFF
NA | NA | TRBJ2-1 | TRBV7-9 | TGTGCCAGCAGCTCGGGGAATGAGCAGTTCTTC | CASSSGNEQFF
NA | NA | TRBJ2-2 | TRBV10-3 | TGTGCCATCAGTGAGGGCGGGGAGGAGCTGTTTTTT | CAISEGGEELFF
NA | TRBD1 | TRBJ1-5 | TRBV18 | TGTGCCAGCTCACCGGCGTCCCCCGGGACAGGGGATCAGCCCCAGCATTTT | CASSPASPGTGDQPQHF
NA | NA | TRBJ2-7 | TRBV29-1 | TGCAGCGTCCGAGAGTCCTACGAGCAGTACTTC | CSVRESYEQYF
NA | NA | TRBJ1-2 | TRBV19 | TGTGCCAGTAGTATACCAGGGGCGGTCTATGGCTACACCTTC | CASSIPGAVYGYTF